This T cell receptor beta chain is drawn from a study of shared clonotypes between healthy human individuals. Study-wide results and caveats: With a handful of donors compared, approximately 5.5% of naive CD4 clonotypes were shared. The authors sampled blood alone, and tissue repertoires likely differ. Clonotypes which were not shared had lower generation probabilities than clonotypes that all four donors shared.

As for this clone: No antigen is known for it.

The data were produced by immunoSEQ multiplex PCR, yet TCRdb's version contains in-frame clones alone and is incomplete. The table has millions of clones, about 95% seen once. This CDR3 has 16 residues. Germline V gene sequence: CDR1 WNHNN, CDR2 SYGVQD (reference sequence). V was cut by 3 bases and J by 0 bases, with 12 bases left in between. The material sequenced was naive CD4+ T cells sorted from blood. Sample subset: CD45RA+ positively selected. The V gene is TRBV10-1, the J gene TRBJ2-1; D possibly corresponds to TRBD2 (5 bases). This TCR derives from a man younger than 30 in good health. The CDR3 sequence: CASSDHGGNSYNEQFF. The CDR3, as DNA: TGCGCCAGCAGTGATCACGGAGGAAACTCCTACAATGAGCAGTTCTTC.